There are a few counts of the clone carrying this T cell receptor beta chain. Between the trimmed V and J ends, which lost 1 base and 3 bases, there was a span of 16 bases. There are 16 residues in the CDR3. Germline lookup yields CDR1 GTSNPN and CDR2 SVGIG (reference sequence). The sample is drawn from a study of CD8+CD57+ T cells in acquired aplastic anemia. The use of genomic DNA as template underpinned the TCR beta VDJ and CDR3 profiling. TCRdb ran MiXCR on the reads and lists one entry per CDR3 protein. Of some 240,000 distinct CDR3 sequences detected, 30% to 40% appear once; the ten largest clones hold 1% to 1.3%.

The TCR was taken from a human donor in good health, serving as a control. The rearrangement links TRBV30 to TRBJ1-3; a weak D match, TRBD1 (6 bases). Sequenced sample: sorted CD4+, CD8+, or CD8+CD57+ T cells (not recorded which) from PBMCs. CDR3 DNA sequence: TGTGCCTGGAGTGATCCTCAGGGGATAGGTGGAAACACCATATATTTT. Amino acids: CAWSDPQGIGGNTIYF.